The T cell receptor (beta chain) described here comes from a study of response to subunit inactivated influenza vaccine. Broader study findings: New T cells are recruited in small numbers by each seasonal influenza vaccination, according to the authors' suggestion.

Germline loops: CDR1 SGHTA, CDR2 FQGNSA. The CDR3 extends over 13 amino acids. Trimming left V 4 bases short and J 2 bases short, with 9 bases between. This clonotype was seen a few times. Its matching antigen is unknown. A single record per CDR3 protein comes from TCRdb applying MiXCR to the RT-PCR reads. The sample holds roughly 710,000 distinct CDR3 sequences, about 15% seen once. The receptor comes from a man aged 50 to 60 who received an inactivated influenza vaccine. This specimen consisted of PBMCs from blood, obtained 14 to 15 days before vaccination. The J gene is TRBJ2-7, the V gene TRBV7-2; tentatively, D is TRBD1 (5 bases). CDR3 nucleotides: TGTGCCAGCAGCTCCGTAGGGGCCTACGAGCAGTACTTC. It is translated as CASSSVGAYEQYF.